This TCR beta chain was captured by sequencing in a study of CD8+ T cells in alopecia areata. The treatment is: oral pan-JAK inhibitor, 5-10 mg twice daily. Peripheral blood samples and lesional scalp punch biopsies were obtained from alopecia areata patients. From germline, CDR1 is SEHNR and CDR2 FQNEAQ (reference sequence). The V end was cut by 1 base, the J end by 5 bases, with 6 bases between. The CDR3 extends over 12 amino acids. A single count supports this clone. No antigen is known for it. TCR sequencing used cDNA made by reverse transcription of extracted RNA. Repertoires were generated with immunoSEQ multiplex PCR, while TCRdb's copy carries only in-frame clones and drops some. The repertoire consists of about 140,000 clones, with 86% occurring once and the leading ten covering about 13%. Study observations and caveats: Under tofacitinib, fewer expanded CD8+ clones appeared among the top 100 scalp clones. It was less clear whether patients shared TCRs than it was in mice, possibly because of HLA.

The chain is built from TRBV7-9 and TRBJ2-7; no reliable D call. The sample here was CD8+ T cells sorted from blood, taken at week 4, from a patient treated with tofacitinib. This sequence was found in a human donor with alopecia areata. The CDR3 loop is CASSLGRDEQYF. The CDR3, as DNA: TGTGCCAGCAGCTTAGGAAGAGACGAGCAGTACTTC.